The subject of this entry is one T cell receptor (beta chain). Its antigen is still unknown. Base qualities are not provided; no much larger clone lies one nucleotide away. Library generation was performed with the immunoSEQ multiplex PCR assay. The table comes from immuneACCESS by way of TCRdb, which keeps in-frame sequences with V and J called. Part of the clones is missing from these tables; in studies checked, under half for an unresolved V gene and the rest for unknown reasons. This sample gives about 70,000 clones in total; 95% to 99% of them show up just once. The ten largest clones add up to 0.2% to 0.25% of the sample. This sample stems from a study of technical replicates of blood from a handful of donors (dated by TCRdb to about 2017). This TCR was sampled from a human donor in good health. Sequencing input: T cells isolated from PBMCs.

The nucleotide sequence is given as TGTGCCAGCAGTCCCCCAGAGAACACTGAAGCTTTCTTT. This gives the protein CASSPPENTEAFF. The chain is made from TRBV28 and TRBJ1-1, with the D gene uncertain. Its CDR3 holds 13 amino acids, cysteine through phenylalanine. Only the CDR3 region is kept as DNA, spanning 39 bases read in frame from base 1. The CDR1 and CDR2 encoded by the germline V gene are MDHEN and SYDVKM. V is cut by 5 bases and J by 1 base, and the space between the germline ends is 8 bases.